This is a list of T cell receptor beta chains from one sample in a study of blood T cell repertoires in COVID-19. TCRdb keeps only in-frame clones here, not all; method: immunoSEQ multiplex PCR. The table shows around 370,000 clones, with about nine tenths occurring only once. The sample taken for sequencing was peripheral blood. The receptors here all came from a woman aged 65 to 85 with COVID-19, enrolled during active disease. Each CDR3 is given without its conserved first and last residue. Each record gives: V gene, J gene, CDR3 protein.

v_call: TRBV11-2; j_call: TRBJ2-2; cdr3_aa: ASRVGTGELF
v_call: TRBV5-1; j_call: TRBJ1-6; cdr3_aa: ASSGDGQGRSTPLH
v_call: TRBV6-1; j_call: TRBJ1-3; cdr3_aa: ASSDAGNTIY
v_call: TRBV6-6; j_call: TRBJ1-2; cdr3_aa: ASSGDKLDGYT
v_call: TRBV30; j_call: TRBJ1-1; cdr3_aa: AWRDRYTEAF
v_call: TRBV28; j_call: TRBJ2-5; cdr3_aa: ASSLEGTQY
v_call: TRBV19; j_call: TRBJ1-6; cdr3_aa: ASSVKPGNSPLH
v_call: TRBV9; j_call: TRBJ2-7; cdr3_aa: ASSVGGRGKYEQY
v_call: TRBV27; j_call: TRBJ1-5; cdr3_aa: ASSSSILYQPQH
v_call: TRBV6-5; j_call: TRBJ2-3; cdr3_aa: ASSYSRGGGTAQY
v_call: TRBV5-6; j_call: TRBJ1-6; cdr3_aa: ASSRGGDSLLRVSPLH
v_call: TRBV12-5; j_call: TRBJ2-2; cdr3_aa: ASGPLRGGGAPNTGELF
v_call: TRBV7-2; j_call: TRBJ1-1; cdr3_aa: ASSLDKNTEAF
v_call: TRBV9; j_call: TRBJ2-3; cdr3_aa: ASSLSGGVADTQY
v_call: TRBV2; j_call: TRBJ1-5; cdr3_aa: ASSGGQNQPQH
v_call: TRBV7-2; j_call: TRBJ1-6; cdr3_aa: ASSVTGTNNSPLH
v_call: TRBV5-1; j_call: TRBJ2-3; cdr3_aa: ASSLDGTTTDTQY
v_call: TRBV6-2/TRBV6-3; j_call: TRBJ1-4; cdr3_aa: ASSYYGVEKLF
v_call: TRBV2; j_call: TRBJ1-2; cdr3_aa: ASSFSGSISSYT
v_call: TRBV28; j_call: TRBJ1-2; cdr3_aa: ASSSLGTGGGGYT
v_call: TRBV5-6; j_call: TRBJ2-7; cdr3_aa: ASSYRGQGRGEQY
v_call: TRBV27; j_call: TRBJ1-2; cdr3_aa: ASSLGTGANYGYT
v_call: TRBV11-2; j_call: TRBJ2-1; cdr3_aa: ASSTGVFVGEQF
v_call: TRBV19; j_call: TRBJ2-2; cdr3_aa: ASTGGGGTGELF
v_call: TRBV2; j_call: TRBJ1-5; cdr3_aa: ASSVGLVRGQPQH
v_call: TRBV5-6; j_call: TRBJ2-3; cdr3_aa: ASRASGGPDTQY
v_call: TRBV10-1; j_call: TRBJ1-4; cdr3_aa: ASSDGGQGGEKLF
v_call: TRBV6-6; j_call: TRBJ1-5; cdr3_aa: ASTGDRDQPQH
v_call: TRBV5-1; j_call: TRBJ1-2; cdr3_aa: ASSPGVYGYT
v_call: TRBV9; j_call: TRBJ1-4; cdr3_aa: ASSPGTGGAAEKLF
v_call: TRBV6-6; j_call: TRBJ1-1; cdr3_aa: ASSYSGRDTTEAF
v_call: TRBV7-2; j_call: TRBJ2-7; cdr3_aa: ASSLVGLQTYEQY
v_call: TRBV9; j_call: TRBJ2-5; cdr3_aa: ASSQQGETQY
v_call: TRBV7-2; j_call: TRBJ1-5; cdr3_aa: ASSLDRQSNQPQH
v_call: TRBV3-1/TRBV3-2; j_call: TRBJ1-2; cdr3_aa: ASSQGALYGYT
v_call: TRBV4-1; j_call: TRBJ1-4; cdr3_aa: ASSLRATNEKLF
v_call: TRBV30; j_call: TRBJ2-6; cdr3_aa: AWSAYGGGANVLT
v_call: TRBV3-1/TRBV3-2; j_call: TRBJ1-2; cdr3_aa: ASSQATVGGYGYT
v_call: TRBV11-2; j_call: TRBJ2-1; cdr3_aa: ASSLGAGLIYNEQF
v_call: TRBV5-1; j_call: TRBJ2-5; cdr3_aa: ASSWGYRGEETQY
v_call: TRBV19; j_call: TRBJ1-1; cdr3_aa: ASSNYGTDGNTEAF
v_call: TRBV7-9; j_call: TRBJ1-2; cdr3_aa: ASSLELAAGNGYT
v_call: TRBV7-3; j_call: TRBJ1-5; cdr3_aa: ASSLGGQPQH
v_call: TRBV18; j_call: TRBJ1-6; cdr3_aa: ASSPVQGFGNSPLH
v_call: TRBV9; j_call: TRBJ2-2; cdr3_aa: ASSFGPAGVSGELF
v_call: TRBV7-8; j_call: TRBJ2-3; cdr3_aa: ASSVSGGRDTQY
v_call: TRBV6-1; j_call: TRBJ2-3; cdr3_aa: ASSASGTPATDTQY
v_call: TRBV27; j_call: TRBJ1-2; cdr3_aa: ASSARQGANYGYT
v_call: TRBV11-3; j_call: TRBJ2-3; cdr3_aa: ASSLDGQGDTQY
v_call: TRBV19; j_call: TRBJ1-5; cdr3_aa: ASNKGEPQPQH
v_call: TRBV7-6; j_call: TRBJ2-1; cdr3_aa: ASSSNRDRGGEQF
v_call: TRBV7-3; j_call: TRBJ1-1; cdr3_aa: ASSPQGLTEAF
v_call: TRBV29-1; j_call: TRBJ2-1; cdr3_aa: SVVKRGGKIISYNEQF
v_call: TRBV29-1; j_call: TRBJ1-2; cdr3_aa: SVLSGVSYGYT
v_call: TRBV9; j_call: TRBJ2-2; cdr3_aa: ASSVAGTGELF
v_call: TRBV9; j_call: TRBJ2-1; cdr3_aa: ASSVRAGDLYNEQF
v_call: TRBV6-5; j_call: TRBJ1-1; cdr3_aa: ASSPLTGVVTEAF
v_call: TRBV7-2; j_call: TRBJ2-7; cdr3_aa: ASSQGLAGGSSYEQY
v_call: TRBV27; j_call: TRBJ2-7; cdr3_aa: ASSKGDYQDEQY